These T cell receptor beta chains were read from a single sample in a study of a mutant IDH1 vaccine in newly diagnosed glioma. Their cognate antigens are unknown. Here immunoSEQ multiplex PCR was the method, and the copy in TCRdb shows in-frame clones only, minus some. Here the sample spans about 32,000 clones, around 82% being singletons. The specimen comprised PBMCs, sampled from a glioma patient whose treatment included an IDH1 peptide vaccine. The receptor source for this set is a man in his thirties or forties with glioma. The CDR3 runs from the conserved cysteine through the conserved F or W. D genes are given only for firm matches. Rows may omit the clone size; those that give it use once, few, many or a size class.

>12|TRBJ1-4|TRBV6-1|few|NA
TGTGCCAGCGCGAGACATCCCGAAAAACTGTTTTTT
CASARHPEKLFF
>15|TRBJ2-5|TRBV9|NA|TRBD1
TGTGCCAGCAGCACCTACGTAGGGGGCCAGGAGACCCAGTACTTC
CASSTYVGGQETQYF
>14|TRBJ1-3|TRBV2|NA|TRBD1
TGTGCCAGCAGACTGGACAGGGACGGAAACACCATATATTTT
CASRLDRDGNTIYF
>15|TRBJ2-3|TRBV6-6|NA|NA
TGTGCCAGCACCTTCGGGGGCGATATGACAGATACGCAGTATTTT
CASTFGGDMTDTQYF
>14|TRBJ2-1|TRBV7-2|NA|NA
TGTGCCAGCAGCTTAGAAAGCTCCTACAATGAGCAGTTCTTC
CASSLESSYNEQFF
>14|TRBJ2-2|TRBV27|few|TRBD1
TGTGCCAGCAGCAGACAGGGGAGTACCGGGGAGCTGTTTTTT
CASSRQGSTGELFF
>15|TRBJ1-5|TRBV2|NA|NA
TGTGCCAGCAGCGAATCGAGGGGCAGCAATCAGCCCCAGCATTTT
CASSESRGSNQPQHF
>13|TRBJ2-5|TRBV29-1|NA|TRBD1
TGCAGCGTGGGGACAGGGGCCCAAGAGACCCAGTACTTC
CSVGTGAQETQYF
>12|TRBJ2-7|TRBV7-8|NA|NA
TGTGCCAGCAGCCCCGGGTCGCCCGAGCAGTACTTC
CASSPGSPEQYF
>14|TRBJ1-4|TRBV5-1|NA|NA
TGCGCCAGCACATCAGGGGAGGCGGATGAAAAACTGTTTTTT
CASTSGEADEKLFF
>13|TRBJ2-1|TRBV7-2|NA|NA
TGTGCCAGCAGCTTCCCCTTCGTCAATGAGCAGTTCTTC
CASSFPFVNEQFF
>15|TRBJ2-2|TRBV6-5|NA|TRBD1
TGTGCCAGCAGCGAGACAGGGGAAGATGGCGGGGAGCTGTTTTTT
CASSETGEDGGELFF
>16|TRBJ1-1|TRBV15|few|TRBD1
TGTGCCACCAGCAGAGGTGGACAGGGGGCCCGGTTGGGCGCTTTCTTT
CATSRGGQGARLGAFF
>13|TRBJ1-1|TRBV30|NA|NA
TGTGCCTGGAGTGGACAGCTGGACACTGAAGCTTTCTTT
CAWSGQLDTEAFF
>16|TRBJ2-6|TRBV7-3|NA|NA
TGTGCCAGCAGCTCTCAAGGCTTCTCTGGGGCCAACGTCCTGACTTTC
CASSSQGFSGANVLTF
>14|TRBJ2-7|TRBV14|NA|NA
TGTGCCAGCAGCCAACAGGGAGGCTCCTACGAGCAGTACTTC
CASSQQGGSYEQYF
>13|TRBJ1-5|TRBV28|NA|NA
TGTGCCAGCAGTTTTCTCAGCAATCAGCCCCAGCATTTT
CASSFLSNQPQHF
>14|TRBJ1-1|TRBV5-6|few|NA
TGTGCCAGCAGCTACGAAGTCTTGAACACTGAAGCTTTCTTT
CASSYEVLNTEAFF
>17|TRBJ2-1|TRBV5-4|once|TRBD2
TGTGCCAGCAGCGGACCTTTAGCGGGAGGGGGGTACAATGAGCAGTTCTTC
CASSGPLAGGGYNEQFF
>14|TRBJ1-4|TRBV4-3|NA|NA
TGCGCCAGCAGCCAAGATCTCAGGGACCCCAACAGGATTTTT
CASSQDLRDPNRIF